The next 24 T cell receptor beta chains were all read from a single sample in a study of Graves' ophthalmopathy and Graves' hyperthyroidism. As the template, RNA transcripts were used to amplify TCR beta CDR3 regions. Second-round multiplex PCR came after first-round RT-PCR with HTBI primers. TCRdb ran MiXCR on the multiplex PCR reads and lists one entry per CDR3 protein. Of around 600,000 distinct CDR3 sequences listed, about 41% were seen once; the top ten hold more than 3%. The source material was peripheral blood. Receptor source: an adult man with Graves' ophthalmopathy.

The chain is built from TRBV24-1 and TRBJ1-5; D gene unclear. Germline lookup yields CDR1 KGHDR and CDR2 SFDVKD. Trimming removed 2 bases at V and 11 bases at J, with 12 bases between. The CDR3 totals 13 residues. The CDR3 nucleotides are TGTGCCACCAGTGATTGGCCTGGGGAGACCCAGCATTTT. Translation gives CATSDWPGETQHF.

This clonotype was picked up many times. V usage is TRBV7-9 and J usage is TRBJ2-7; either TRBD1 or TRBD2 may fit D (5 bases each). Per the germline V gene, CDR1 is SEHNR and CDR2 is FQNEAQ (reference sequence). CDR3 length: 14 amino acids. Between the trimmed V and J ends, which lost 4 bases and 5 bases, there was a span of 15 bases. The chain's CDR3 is CASSSRDPGDEQYF. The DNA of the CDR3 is TGTGCCAGCAGCTCCCGGGACCCCGGGGACGAGCAGTACTTC. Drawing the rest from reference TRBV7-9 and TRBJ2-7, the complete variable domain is DTGVSQNPRHKITKRGQNVTFRCDPISEHNRLYWYRQTLGQGPEFLTYFQNEAQLEKSRLLSDRFSAERPKGSFSTLEIQRTEQGDSAMYLCASSSRDPGDEQYFGPGTRLTVT.

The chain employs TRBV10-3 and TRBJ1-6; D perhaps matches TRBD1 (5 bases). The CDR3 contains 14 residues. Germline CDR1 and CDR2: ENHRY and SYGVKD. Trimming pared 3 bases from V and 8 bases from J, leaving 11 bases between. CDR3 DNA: TGTGCCATCAGTGATTCAGGGCGGGATTCACCCCTCCACTTT. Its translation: CAISDSGRDSPLHF.

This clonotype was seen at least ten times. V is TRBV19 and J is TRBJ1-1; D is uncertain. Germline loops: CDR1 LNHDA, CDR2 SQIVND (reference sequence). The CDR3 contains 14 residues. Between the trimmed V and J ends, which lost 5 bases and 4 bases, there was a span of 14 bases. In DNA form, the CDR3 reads TGTGCCAGTAGTGAAGGACGACTTGGCACTGAAGCTTTCTTT. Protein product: CASSEGRLGTEAFF.

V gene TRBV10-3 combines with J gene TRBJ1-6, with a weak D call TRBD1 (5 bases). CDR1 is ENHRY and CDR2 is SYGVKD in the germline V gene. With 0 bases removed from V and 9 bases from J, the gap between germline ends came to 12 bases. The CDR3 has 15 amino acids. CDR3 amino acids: CAISESEGASSPLHF. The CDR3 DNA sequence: TGTGCCATCAGTGAGTCAGAAGGGGCCTCTTCACCCCTCCACTTT.

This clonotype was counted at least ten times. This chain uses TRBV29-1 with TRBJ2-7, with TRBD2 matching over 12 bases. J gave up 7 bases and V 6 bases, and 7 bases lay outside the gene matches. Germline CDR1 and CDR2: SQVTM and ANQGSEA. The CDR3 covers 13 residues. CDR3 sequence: CSVSSGRANEQYF. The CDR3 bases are TGCAGCGTGTCTAGCGGGAGGGCGAATGAGCAGTACTTC.

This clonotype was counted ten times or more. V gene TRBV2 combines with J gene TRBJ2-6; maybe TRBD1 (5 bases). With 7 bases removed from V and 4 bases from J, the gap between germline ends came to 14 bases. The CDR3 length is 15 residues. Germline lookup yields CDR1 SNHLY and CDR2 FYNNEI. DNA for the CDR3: TGTGCCAGCATCCTTGACAGATCGGGGGCCAACGTCCTGACTTTC. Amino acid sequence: CASILDRSGANVLTF.

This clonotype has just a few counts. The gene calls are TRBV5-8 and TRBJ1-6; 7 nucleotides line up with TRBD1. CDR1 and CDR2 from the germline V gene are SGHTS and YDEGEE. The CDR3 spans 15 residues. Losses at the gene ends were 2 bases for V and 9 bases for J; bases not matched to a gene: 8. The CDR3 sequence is CASSLWQGEGSPLHF. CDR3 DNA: TGTGCCAGCAGCTTATGGCAGGGGGAGGGTTCACCCCTCCACTTT.

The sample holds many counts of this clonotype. CDR3 loop: CASSLGTGTFYGYTF. The CDR3 DNA reads as TGTGCCAGCAGCCTCGGGACAGGAACCTTCTATGGCTACACCTTC. V and J are TRBV5-8 and TRBJ1-2, with TRBD1 matching 8 bases. The CDR3 contains 15 residues. Germline values: CDR1 SGHTS, CDR2 YDEGEE. With 4 bases clipped from V and 4 bases from J, the junction kept 9 bases outside the gene matches.

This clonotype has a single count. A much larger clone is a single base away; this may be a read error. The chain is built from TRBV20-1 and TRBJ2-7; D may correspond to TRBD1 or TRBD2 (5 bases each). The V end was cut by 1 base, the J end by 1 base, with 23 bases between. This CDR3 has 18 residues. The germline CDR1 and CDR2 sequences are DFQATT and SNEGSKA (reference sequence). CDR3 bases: TGCAGTGCTAGAGTTCCATCAGGGCTAGCCGGAGGATCCTACGAGCAGTACGTC. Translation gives CSARVPSGLAGGSYEQYV.

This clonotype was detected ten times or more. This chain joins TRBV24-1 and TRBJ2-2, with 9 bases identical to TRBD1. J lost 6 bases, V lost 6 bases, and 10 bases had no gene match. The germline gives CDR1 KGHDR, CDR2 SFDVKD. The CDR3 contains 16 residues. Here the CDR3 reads CATSLGTGSRAGELFF. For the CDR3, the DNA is TGTGCCACCAGTCTCGGGACAGGGTCTCGCGCCGGGGAGCTGTTTTTT.

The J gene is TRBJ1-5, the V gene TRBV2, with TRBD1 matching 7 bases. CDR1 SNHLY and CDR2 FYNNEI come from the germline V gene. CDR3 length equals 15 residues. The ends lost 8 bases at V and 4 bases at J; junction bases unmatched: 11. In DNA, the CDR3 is TGTGCCAGCTCACCCGGGACAGCCGCTAATCAGCCCCAGCATTTT. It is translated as CASSPGTAANQPQHF.

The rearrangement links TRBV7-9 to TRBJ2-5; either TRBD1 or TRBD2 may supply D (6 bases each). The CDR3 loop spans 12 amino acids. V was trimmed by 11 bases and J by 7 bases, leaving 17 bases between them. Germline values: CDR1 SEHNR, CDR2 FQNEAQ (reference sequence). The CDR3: CAWSRGLGTQYF. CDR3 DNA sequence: TGTGCCTGGAGCAGGGGACTGGGGACCCAGTACTTC. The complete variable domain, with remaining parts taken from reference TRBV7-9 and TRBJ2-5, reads DTGVSQNPRHKITKRGQNVTFRCDPISEHNRLYWYRQTLGQGPEFLTYFQNEAQLEKSRLLSDRFSAERPKGSFSTLEIQRTEQGDSAMYLCAWSRGLGTQYFGPGTRLLVL.

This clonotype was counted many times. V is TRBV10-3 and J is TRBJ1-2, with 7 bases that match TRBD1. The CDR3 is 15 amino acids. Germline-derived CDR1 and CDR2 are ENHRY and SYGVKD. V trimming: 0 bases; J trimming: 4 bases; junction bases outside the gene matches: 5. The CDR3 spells CAISESGQQLYGYTF. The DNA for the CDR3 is TGTGCCATCAGTGAGTCGGGACAGCAACTCTATGGCTACACCTTC.

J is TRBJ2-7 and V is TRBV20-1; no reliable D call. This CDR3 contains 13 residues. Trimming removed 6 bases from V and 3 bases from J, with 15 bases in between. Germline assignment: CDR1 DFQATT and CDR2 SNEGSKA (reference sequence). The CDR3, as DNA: TGCAGTGCCCGGAGCAGGATCAGCTACGAGCAGTACTTC. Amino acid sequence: CSARSRISYEQYF.

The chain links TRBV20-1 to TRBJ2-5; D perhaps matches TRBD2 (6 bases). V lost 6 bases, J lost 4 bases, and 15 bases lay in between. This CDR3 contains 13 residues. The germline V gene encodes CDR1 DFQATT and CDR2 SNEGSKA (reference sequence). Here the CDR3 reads CSAPTGVGETQYF. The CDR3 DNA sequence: TGCAGTGCCCCCACGGGAGTGGGAGAGACCCAGTACTTC.

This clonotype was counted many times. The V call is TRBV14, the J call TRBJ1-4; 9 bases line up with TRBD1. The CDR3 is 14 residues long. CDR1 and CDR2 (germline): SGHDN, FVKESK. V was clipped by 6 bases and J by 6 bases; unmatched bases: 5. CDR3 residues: CASRRTGDYEKLFF. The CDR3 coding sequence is TGTGCCAGCAGACGGACAGGGGATTATGAAAAACTGTTTTTT.

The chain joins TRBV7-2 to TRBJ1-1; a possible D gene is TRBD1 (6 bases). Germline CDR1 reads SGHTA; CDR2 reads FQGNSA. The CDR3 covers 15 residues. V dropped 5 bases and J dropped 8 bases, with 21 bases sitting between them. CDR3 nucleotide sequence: TGTGCCAGCAGCGGGAGACCGGACACCGGGGGCGAAGCTTTCTTT. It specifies CASSGRPDTGGEAFF.

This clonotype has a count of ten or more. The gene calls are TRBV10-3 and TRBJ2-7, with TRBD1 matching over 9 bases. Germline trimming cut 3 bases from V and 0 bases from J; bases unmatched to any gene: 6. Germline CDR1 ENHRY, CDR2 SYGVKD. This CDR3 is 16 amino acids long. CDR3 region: CAISETSGQGSYEQYF. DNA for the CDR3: TGTGCCATCAGTGAAACATCGGGACAGGGCTCCTACGAGCAGTACTTC.

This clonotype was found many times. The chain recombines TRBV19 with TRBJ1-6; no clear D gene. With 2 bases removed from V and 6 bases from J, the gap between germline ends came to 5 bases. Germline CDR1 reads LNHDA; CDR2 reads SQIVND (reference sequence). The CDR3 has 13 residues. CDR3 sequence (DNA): TGTGCCAGTAGTATACTAGCTAATTCACCCCTCCACTTT. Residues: CASSILANSPLHF.

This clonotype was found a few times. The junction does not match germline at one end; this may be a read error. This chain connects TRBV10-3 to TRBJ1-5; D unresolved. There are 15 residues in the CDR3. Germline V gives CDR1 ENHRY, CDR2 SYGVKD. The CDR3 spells CASSYGGLGNQPQHF. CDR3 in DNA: TGTGCCAGCAGTTATGGTGGGCTTGGCAATCAGCCCCAGCATTTT.

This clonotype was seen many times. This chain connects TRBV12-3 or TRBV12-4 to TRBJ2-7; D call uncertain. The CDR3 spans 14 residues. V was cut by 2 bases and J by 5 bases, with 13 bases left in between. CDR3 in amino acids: CASSLRTRRNEQYF. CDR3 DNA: TGTGCCAGCAGTTTACGAACAAGGAGAAACGAGCAGTACTTC.

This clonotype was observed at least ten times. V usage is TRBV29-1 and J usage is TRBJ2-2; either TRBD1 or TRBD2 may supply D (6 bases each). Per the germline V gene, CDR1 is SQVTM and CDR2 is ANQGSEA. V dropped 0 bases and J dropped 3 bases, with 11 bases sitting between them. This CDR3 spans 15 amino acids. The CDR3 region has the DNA TGCAGCGTTGAAGATCGGGGGCTTCACACCGGGGAGCTGTTTTTT. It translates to CSVEDRGLHTGELFF.

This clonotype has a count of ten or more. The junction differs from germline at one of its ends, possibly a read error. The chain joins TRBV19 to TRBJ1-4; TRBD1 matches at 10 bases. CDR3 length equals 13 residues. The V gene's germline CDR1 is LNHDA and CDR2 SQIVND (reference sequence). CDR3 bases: TGTGCCAGTAGTCTCCTCGTTGGGACAGGGGTCGTTTTT. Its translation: CASSLLVGTGVVF.